What follows describes a single T cell receptor beta chain. Its antigen remains unidentified. Germline CDR1 and CDR2: MDHEN and SYDVKM. CDR3 size: 19 residues. V was trimmed by 5 bases and J by 6 bases, leaving 29 bases between them. Profiled with immunoSEQ multiplex PCR; TCRdb holds only in-frame clones, not every one. The sample lists about 130,000 clones; 81% were seen once. These data come from a study of radiation and T cells in renal cell carcinoma. Study-wide results and limits: In blood, top tumor clones expanded by 2 weeks, shrinking by 4.

Time point given: blood 2 weeks post-SBRT. Treatment noted: 15 Gy SBRT to primary tumor, nephrectomy 4 weeks later. The TCR comes from a man in his forties or fifties with renal cell carcinoma. This chain links TRBV28 with TRBJ1-5, with D tentatively TRBD1 (6 bases). Material: blood, obtained from a patient whose treatment included radiotherapy and nephrectomy. CDR3 in amino acids: CASSVPEGGVGGVGQPQHF. Written as DNA, the CDR3 is TGTGCCAGCAGTGTTCCAGAAGGGGGGGTAGGTGGTGTGGGTCAGCCCCAGCATTTT.